This TCR beta chain comes out of a study of spatial heterogeneity in lung cancer. Study details: Consistently, beta-chain sequences turned up in larger numbers than alpha-chain sequences did.

Stated time point: sample taken at primary tumor resection. Sequencing of whole RNA from tumor, nontumor lung or frozen PBMC involved no sorting. TCRdb ran MiXCR on the 5' RACE reads and lists one entry per CDR3 protein. The table shows roughly 5,100 distinct CDR3 sequences, with around 7.7% occurring only once. Germline CDR1 MNHEY, CDR2 SVGAGI. CDR3 length: 13 residues. Trimming shortened V by 5 bases and J by 1 base, and 8 bases separated the two germline ends. General study results and limits: The estimated TCR-seq coverage of tumor T cells amounted to approximately 7% when looking at alpha chains and approximately 14% when looking at beta chains. Ubiquitous and regional expanded TCR counts correlated with ubiquitous and regional nonsynonymous mutations, respectively. Counts of expanded alpha and beta TCRs within tumors tracked the tumor nonsynonymous mutation count.

Worth noting for this clonotype: The antigen is unknown.

The J gene is TRBJ1-1, the V gene TRBV6-5; D not certain. The source of this sequence is a male donor with early-stage non-small cell lung cancer. The sequences come from lung tumor tissue, collected at surgery. Written as DNA, the CDR3 is TGTGCCAGCAGTATCTTAGGGAACACTGAAGCTTTCTTT. As protein: CASSILGNTEAFF.